This T cell receptor beta chain was captured in a study of cytomegalovirus exposure and HLA in healthy donors. With respect to this clone: Its antigen is unknown.

PCR employed 60 Vbeta and 13 Jbeta primers. Sequenced by immunoSEQ multiplex PCR; TCRdb stores in-frame clones only, minus some. The table shows about 57,000 clones, with 83% occurring only once. J was trimmed by 3 bases and V by 10 bases; bases with no gene match: 12. CDR1 is LNHNV and CDR2 is YYDKDF in the germline V gene (reference sequence). The CDR3 totals 15 residues. Study-wide results and limits: In a later analysis, common viral pathogens appeared linked to several of the most significant clusters.

This clonotype was obtained from a man aged 25 to 45 in good health and CMV-seronegative. The V and J genes are TRBV15 and TRBJ2-5; 9 bases align to TRBD1. Sequences were obtained from PBMCs. CDR3 nucleotide sequence: TGTGCCATCAGTCGGGGGACAGGGCGAGAAGAGACCCAGTACTTC. This translates into CAISRGTGREETQYF.